One sample yielded the 18 T cell receptor beta chains listed below, sequenced in a study of T cells after yellow fever vaccination. Each CDR3 protein gets one entry after TCRdb re-called the 5' RACE reads with MiXCR. This sample has approximately 510,000 distinct CDR3 sequences, with 21% found just once. The sample was PBMCs, taken roughly 20 days after the first yellow fever vaccination. The receptors originated from a man between 18 and 35 years old who received the YFV17D yellow fever vaccine.

This clonotype occurred a few times. The chain employs TRBV6-1 and TRBJ2-7, with D tentatively TRBD1 or TRBD2 (5 bases each). The CDR3 totals 15 residues. CDR1 is MNHNS and CDR2 is SASEGT in the germline V gene. The V end was cut by 2 bases, the J end by 2 bases, with 13 bases between. The CDR3 is CASSERVWGTYEQYF. For the CDR3, the DNA is TGTGCCAGCAGTGAAAGGGTATGGGGGACCTACGAGCAGTACTTC.

Many counts were recorded for this clonotype. The junction does not match germline at one end; this may be a read error. V is TRBV20-1 and J is TRBJ2-3; TRBD2 agrees at 9 bases. From germline, CDR1 is DFQATT and CDR2 SNEGSKA (reference sequence). The CDR3 length is 17 residues. CDR3 bases: TGCAGTGCGAGAGGGACTAGCAGCTTCGCTAGCACAGATACGCAGTATTTT. It specifies CSARGTSSFASTDTQYF.

V is TRBV29-1 and J is TRBJ2-7, with 9 bases lining up with TRBD1. This CDR3 is 15 amino acids long. V gave up 7 bases and J gave up 0 bases; unmatched junction bases: 10. Germline CDR1 and CDR2: SQVTM and ANQGSEA. CDR3: CSAQGGTGNSYEQYF. For the CDR3, the DNA is TGCAGCGCCCAGGGCGGGACAGGGAACTCCTACGAGCAGTACTTC.

The J gene is TRBJ1-4, the V gene TRBV4-3; maybe TRBD1 (5 bases). The CDR3 extends over 15 amino acids. V lost 0 bases to trimming and J lost 11 bases, with 16 bases between them. CDR1 LGHNA and CDR2 YSLEER come from the germline V gene. CDR3 sequence reads: CASSQELERGRKLFF. The CDR3 coding sequence is TGCGCCAGCAGCCAAGAGCTGGAGAGGGGACGGAAACTGTTTTTT.

This clonotype appeared a few times. This sequence joins TRBV5-1 and TRBJ1-2; D uncertain. This CDR3 is built from 15 residues. Looked up from germline, CDR1 is SGHRS and CDR2 is YFSETQ. V was shortened by 4 bases and J by 0 bases, with 13 bases between the two germline ends. The CDR3 sequence: CASSVSTLTNYGYTF. The CDR3 nucleotides are TGCGCCAGCAGCGTCTCAACGCTCACTAACTATGGCTACACCTTC. Full variable domain (missing parts from reference TRBV5-1 and TRBJ1-2): KAGVTQTPRYLIKTRGQQVTLSCSPISGHRSVSWYQQTPGQGLQFLFEYFSETQRNKGNFPGRFSGRQFSNSRSEMNVSTLELGDSALYLCASSVSTLTNYGYTFGSGTRLTVV.

The chain has TRBV11-2 and TRBJ1-6, with D possibly matching TRBD1 (5 bases). The CDR3 consists of 16 residues. V shed 4 bases and J shed 9 bases, with 19 bases lying between them. Germline lookup yields CDR1 SGHAT and CDR2 FQNNGV. CDR3 protein: CASSYILGTTGSPLHF. The CDR3 bases are TGTGCCAGCAGCTACATTTTGGGGACCACGGGTTCACCCCTCCACTTT.

In this sample, this clonotype turned up a few times. The chain carries TRBV3-1 and TRBJ2-5; D is perhaps TRBD1 or TRBD2 (5 bases each). This CDR3 spans 14 amino acids. V gave up 1 base and J gave up 5 bases, with 11 bases separating them. The germline V gene has CDR1 LGHDT and CDR2 YNNKEL (reference sequence). The CDR3 loop reads CASSQGGIEETQYF. The DNA of the CDR3 is TGTGCCAGCAGCCAAGGGGGGATCGAGGAGACCCAGTACTTC.

The J gene is TRBJ1-1, the V gene TRBV15, with D possibly TRBD1 on 5 matching bases. V shed 3 bases and J shed 10 bases, with 18 bases lying between them. CDR3 length: 14 residues. Germline V lookup: CDR1 LNHNV, CDR2 YYDKDF (reference sequence). This chain's CDR3 is CATSRGVEGTGAFF. CDR3 nucleotides: TGTGCCACCAGCAGGGGGGTCGAGGGGACGGGAGCTTTCTTT. Full variable domain (outside the CDR3, taken from reference TRBV15 and TRBJ1-1): DAMVIQNPRYQVTQFGKPVTLSCSQTLNHNVMYWYQQKSSQAPKLLFHYYDKDFNNEADTPDNFQSRRPNTSFCFLDIRSPGLGDTAMYLCATSRGVEGTGAFFGQGTRLTVV.

In this sample, this clonotype turned up a few times. The chain joins TRBV4-3 to TRBJ2-2; D not certain. Germline V lookup: CDR1 LGHNA, CDR2 YSLEER. The CDR3 sequence is 15 residues long. The V gene lost 2 bases and the J gene lost 8 bases, with 15 bases spanning the gap. The CDR3: CASSQKDASRGELFF. The CDR3 bases are TGCGCCAGCAGCCAAAAGGACGCCTCCCGGGGGGAGCTGTTTTTT.

This clonotype was seen only a few times. The gene calls are TRBV6-5 and TRBJ1-1; D perhaps matches TRBD1 (6 bases). CDR1 and CDR2 from the germline V gene are MNHEY and SVGAGI. Trimming shortened V by 5 bases and J by 0 bases, and 22 bases separated the two germline ends. The CDR3 is 18 amino acids. CDR3 nucleotides: TGTGCCAGCAGTACAACATTAGGAGGCAGGGGCATGAACACTGAAGCTTTCTTT. It codes for CASSTTLGGRGMNTEAFF.

The rearrangement uses TRBV4-1 and TRBJ1-2; D unclear. Trimming took 4 bases from V and 7 from J, leaving 16 bases between them. CDR3 length equals 14 residues. Germline V CDR1 and CDR2: MGHRA, YSYEKL. The CDR3 region has the DNA TGCGCCAGCAGCCGATCGTTGGAGTTCGGTGGCTACACCTTC. It encodes CASSRSLEFGGYTF.

V is TRBV7-2 and J is TRBJ1-1; D remains unclear. The germline V gene encodes CDR1 SGHTA and CDR2 FQGNSA. The ends were cut back, 2 bases at V and 1 base at J, with 8 bases in the middle. The CDR3 extends over 14 amino acids. The CDR3 DNA reads TGTGCCAGCAGCTTAAACGGGGAGAACACTGAAGCTTTCTTT. Encoded protein: CASSLNGENTEAFF.

The chain links TRBV15 to TRBJ2-7, with 8 bases that match TRBD2. CDR3 length: 14 residues. The germline gives CDR1 LNHNV, CDR2 YYDKDF (reference sequence). Unmatched junction bases numbered 3, after V lost 3 bases and J lost 2 bases. CDR3 loop: CATSRERGPYEQYV. For the CDR3, the DNA is TGTGCCACCAGCAGGGAGCGGGGGCCCTACGAGCAGTACGTC.

This clonotype was recorded a few times. The chain has TRBV7-9 and TRBJ2-3; TRBD2 matches 11 bases. Unmatched junction bases numbered 8, after V lost 5 bases and J lost 4 bases. The CDR3 has 16 amino acids. Germline V gene lookup returns CDR1 SEHNR and CDR2 FQNEAQ (reference sequence). The CDR3 region has the DNA TGTGCCAGCAGCCCTACCGGACTAGCGGGTCCAGATACGCAGTATTTT. Translating it yields CASSPTGLAGPDTQYF.

The chain has TRBV4-2 and TRBJ1-4, with 7 bases matching TRBD1. V shed 0 bases and J 6 bases; nucleotides not matched to a gene: 7. The CDR3 length is 16 residues. The germline CDR1 and CDR2 sequences are LGHNA and YNFKEQ. Here the CDR3 reads CASSQETDRLYEKLFF. CDR3 bases: TGTGCCAGCAGCCAAGAGACGGACAGGCTGTATGAAAAACTGTTTTTT.

This clonotype was seen at least ten times. This sequence joins TRBV7-9 and TRBJ1-5; D not certain. Trimming removed 4 bases from V and 11 bases from J, with 15 bases in between. This CDR3 has 13 amino acids. Germline lookup yields CDR1 SEHNR and CDR2 FQNEAQ (reference sequence). This CDR3 is CASSSGWELAQHF. The DNA of the CDR3 is TGTGCCAGCAGCTCGGGGTGGGAGTTGGCCCAGCATTTT.

This clonotype was counted a few times. V and J are TRBV6-1 and TRBJ1-5; 7 positions match TRBD1. CDR3 length equals 15 residues. Losses at the gene ends were 2 bases for V and 4 bases for J; bases not matched to a gene: 5. CDR1 is MNHNS and CDR2 is SASEGT in the germline V gene. The CDR3 bases are TGTGCCAGCAGTGAATTCGGGACAGAGAATCAGCCCCAGCATTTT. Residues: CASSEFGTENQPQHF.

The chain employs TRBV20-1 and TRBJ1-1; a possible D gene is TRBD1 (6 bases). CDR3 length equals 13 residues. The V gene's germline CDR1 is DFQATT and CDR2 SNEGSKA (reference sequence). Trimming left V 2 bases short and J 4 bases short, with 11 bases between. The CDR3 loop is CSARKDSFTEAFF. CDR3 DNA: TGCAGTGCTAGAAAGGACAGTTTCACTGAAGCTTTCTTT.